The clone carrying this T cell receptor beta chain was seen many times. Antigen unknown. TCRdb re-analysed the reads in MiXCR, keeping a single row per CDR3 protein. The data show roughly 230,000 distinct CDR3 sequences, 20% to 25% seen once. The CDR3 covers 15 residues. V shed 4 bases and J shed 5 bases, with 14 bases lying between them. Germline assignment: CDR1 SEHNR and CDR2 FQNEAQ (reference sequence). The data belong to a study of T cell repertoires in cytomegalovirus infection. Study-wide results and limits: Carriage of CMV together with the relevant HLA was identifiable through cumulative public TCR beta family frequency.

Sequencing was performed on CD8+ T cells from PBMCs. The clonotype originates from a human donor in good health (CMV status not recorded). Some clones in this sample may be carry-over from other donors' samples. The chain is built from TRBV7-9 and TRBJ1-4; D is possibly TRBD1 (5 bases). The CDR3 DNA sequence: TGTGCCAGCAGCTCGACCCAGGGATTAAATGAAAAACTGTTTTTT. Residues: CASSSTQGLNEKLFF. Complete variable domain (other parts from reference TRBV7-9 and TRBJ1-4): DTGVSQNPRHKITKRGQNVTFRCDPISEHNRLYWYRQTLGQGPEFLTYFQNEAQLEKSRLLSDRFSAERPKGSFSTLEIQRTEQGDSAMYLCASSSTQGLNEKLFFGSGTQLSVL.